This record concerns one T cell receptor beta chain sequence. Germline V gene lookup returns CDR1 MNHNS and CDR2 SASEGT. V shed 2 bases and J 1 base; nucleotides not matched to a gene: 4. CDR3 size: 16 residues. Generated by immunoSEQ multiplex PCR, the TCRdb table keeps only in-frame clones and is missing some. The data contain over 150,000 clones, around 83% of them singletons. The data are from a study of blood T cell repertoires in COVID-19. Study in general: Acute-phase and convalescent COVID-19 samples originated in the United States, Italy and Spain.

The sample comprised peripheral blood. The chain is built from TRBV6-1 and TRBJ2-1; TRBD1 matches 8 bases. The receptor was derived from a woman aged 70-85 years with COVID-19, enrolled during active disease. The CDR3 nucleotides are TGTGCCAGCAGTGAAAACAGGGGGAGGTCCTACAATGAGCAGTTCTTC. This translates into CASSENRGRSYNEQFF.